Presented here are 15 T cell receptor beta chains from one specimen sequenced in a study of blood T cell repertoires in COVID-19. This table comes from immunoSEQ multiplex PCR, and its TCRdb copy is limited to in-frame clones, with some not included. The sample records 390,000 or so clones, approximately 87% being singletons. The sequencing input was PBMCs or T cells enriched from blood (not recorded which). These receptors originate from a woman between 45 and 65 years old who had recovered from COVID-19.

This chain connects TRBV28 to TRBJ2-7; 7 bases fit TRBD1. Trimming cost V 6 bases and J 0 bases; bases outside gene matches: 11. The CDR3 sequence is 16 residues long. Germline V gene data show CDR1 as MDHEN and CDR2 as SYDVKM. This chain's CDR3 is CASRGDRALSSYEQYF. CDR3 nucleotides: TGTGCCAGCAGGGGAGACAGGGCCTTAAGCTCCTACGAGCAGTACTTC.

This rearrangement joins TRBV2 to TRBJ1-6, with 7 bases identical to TRBD1. The V and J ends lost 6 bases and 1 base, in that order; junction bases with no gene match: 3. This CDR3 contains 15 residues. Germline V gives CDR1 SNHLY, CDR2 FYNNEI. The CDR3 nucleotides are TGTGCCAGCAGACAGGGGAGTTCCTATAATTCACCCCTCCACTTT. Translation: CASRQGSSYNSPLHF. Complete variable domain (other parts from reference TRBV2 and TRBJ1-6): EPEVTQTPSHQVTQMGQEVILRCVPISNHLYFYWYRQILGQKVEFLVSFYNNEISEKSEIFDDQFSVERPDGSNFTLKIRSTKLEDSAMYFCASRQGSSYNSPLHFGNGTRLTVT.

The V gene is TRBV3-1 (or the pseudogene TRBV3-2), the J gene TRBJ1-3; the D gene is possibly TRBD1 (6 bases). Trimming left V 1 base short and J 0 bases short, with 10 bases between. The CDR3 runs 16 residues. Germline values: CDR1 LGHDT, CDR2 YNNKEL (reference sequence). The DNA of the CDR3 is TGTGCCAGCAGCCAAGGTGACAGGACCTCTGGAAACACCATATATTTT. It is translated as CASSQGDRTSGNTIYF.

V is TRBV6-5 and J is TRBJ2-2; unclear D gene. Germline CDR1 MNHEY, CDR2 SVGAGI. Trimming removed 0 bases at V and 4 bases at J, with 6 bases between. This CDR3 is 14 amino acids long. CDR3 coding DNA: TGTGCCAGCAGTTACTCGAGTGGCACCGGGGAGCTGTTTTTT. Protein: CASSYSSGTGELFF.

This clone showed up just once. The V and J genes are TRBV19 and TRBJ1-5, with a tentative D call TRBD1 (5 bases). Trimming stripped 9 bases from V and 7 bases from J, with 19 bases between. This CDR3 has 14 residues. Germline CDR1 LNHDA, CDR2 SQIVND (reference sequence). The CDR3 here is CASRDSWSGQPQHF. The CDR3 DNA reads as TGTGCCAGCCGGGACTCATGGTCGGGGCAGCCCCAGCATTTT. Supplemented by reference TRBV19 and TRBJ1-5, the full variable domain reads DGGITQSPKYLFRKEGQNVTLSCEQNLNHDAMYWYRQDPGQGLRLIYYSQIVNDFQKGDIAEGYSVSREKKESFPLTVTSAQKNPTAFYLCASRDSWSGQPQHFGDGTRLSIL.

In this sample, this clone turned up once. The rearrangement uses TRBV10-3 and TRBJ1-1; D gene unclear. Per germline, CDR1 ENHRY and CDR2 SYGVKD. Trimming shortened V by 10 bases and J by 6 bases, and 21 bases separated the two germline ends. There are 14 residues in the CDR3. The CDR3 is CATRPLGVRSEAFF. CDR3 in DNA: TGTGCCACCCGCCCCCTCGGAGTAAGATCTGAAGCTTTCTTT.

The rearrangement joins TRBV5-8 to TRBJ1-1, with a possible D match to TRBD1 (5 bases). Germline CDR1 reads SGHTS; CDR2 reads YDEGEE. This CDR3 is 14 amino acids long. V lost 0 bases and J 4 bases, leaving 10 bases between the germline ends. CDR3 residues: CASSLAGFGTEAFF. For the CDR3, the DNA is TGTGCCAGCAGCTTGGCAGGGTTCGGCACTGAAGCTTTCTTT.

The chain couples TRBV4-2 to TRBJ1-4; no clear D gene. V lost 1 base, J lost 0 bases, and 12 bases lay in between. Germline assignment: CDR1 LGHNA and CDR2 YNFKEQ. This CDR3 region has 17 residues. Here the CDR3 DNA reads TGTGCCAGCAGCCAAGTGGGCAGATTAGCAACTAATGAAAAACTGTTTTTT. As protein: CASSQVGRLATNEKLFF.

The chain couples TRBV4-1 to TRBJ2-1; D uncertain. The CDR3 runs to 13 residues. The germline CDR1 and CDR2 sequences are MGHRA and YSYEKL. V was trimmed by 2 bases and J by 8 bases, leaving 10 bases between them. The CDR3 sequence is CASSQTLEHEQFF. Here the CDR3 DNA reads TGCGCCAGCAGCCAAACCCTAGAACATGAGCAGTTCTTC.

V usage is TRBV6-5 and J usage is TRBJ1-4; 7 bases agree with TRBD1. The germline CDR1 and CDR2 sequences are MNHEY and SVGAGI. V dropped 7 bases and J dropped 5; count of bases not matched to a gene: 4. This CDR3 comprises 13 residues. The CDR3 is CASNRGPNEKLFF. The CDR3 DNA follows: TGTGCCAGCAACAGGGGTCCGAATGAAAAACTGTTTTTT.

V usage is TRBV18 and J usage is TRBJ1-1; D ambiguous. The CDR3 covers 15 residues. Germline V gives CDR1 KGHSH, CDR2 LQKENI. Between the trimmed V and J ends, which lost 1 base and 0 bases, there was a span of 9 bases. CDR3 coding DNA: TGTGCCAGCTCACCACGCCAACAAATGAACACTGAAGCTTTCTTT. It encodes CASSPRQQMNTEAFF.

In its sample, this clone was seen once. The rearrangement links TRBV5-6 to TRBJ1-3; the match to TRBD1 covers 7 bases. V lost 0 bases and J lost 4; bases outside the gene matches: 10. The germline V gene encodes CDR1 SGHDT and CDR2 YYEEEE. The CDR3 sequence is 17 residues long. Here the CDR3 reads CASSLGLQGWPGNTIYF. CDR3 sequence (DNA): TGTGCCAGCAGCTTGGGGCTACAGGGGTGGCCCGGAAACACCATATATTTT.

The chain uses TRBV5-5 and TRBJ2-1; TRBD2 agrees at 10 bases. In germline, CDR1 is SGHKS, CDR2 YYEKEE (reference sequence). The CDR3 sequence is 15 residues long. Trimming at V came to 0 bases and at J to 7 bases, leaving 4 bases not matched to a gene. The CDR3 DNA reads TGTGCCAGCAGCTTGGTAGCGGGGGGTGCTAATGAGCAGTTCTTC. Protein: CASSLVAGGANEQFF.

The chain has TRBV2 and TRBJ1-6; D not resolved. The V end was cut by 9 bases, the J end by 9 bases, with 12 bases between. The CDR3 extends over 12 amino acids. Germline V gives CDR1 SNHLY, CDR2 FYNNEI. The CDR3 is CASLGFGSPLHF. As DNA, the CDR3 is TGTGCCAGTCTCGGGTTTGGTTCACCCCTCCACTTT. The full variable domain, rest sourced from reference TRBV2 and TRBJ1-6, is EPEVTQTPSHQVTQMGQEVILRCVPISNHLYFYWYRQILGQKVEFLVSFYNNEISEKSEIFDDQFSVERPDGSNFTLKIRSTKLEDSAMYFCASLGFGSPLHFGNGTRLTVT.

The CDR3 region is CASSPSFGTGPRGGYTF. The DNA for the CDR3 is TGTGCCAGCAGTCCCAGTTTTGGGACAGGCCCAAGGGGTGGCTACACCTTC. The chain couples TRBV27 to TRBJ1-2; 8 nucleotides align to TRBD1. The CDR3 spans 17 residues. The V gene's germline CDR1 is MNHEY and CDR2 SMNVEV (reference sequence). J lost 7 bases, V lost 5 bases, and 18 bases had no gene match.